The rows below give T cell receptor beta chains drawn from one sample of a study of blood T cell repertoires in COVID-19. Clones were sequenced by immunoSEQ multiplex PCR, and TCRdb holds only the in-frame ones, with some missing. The table lists roughly 250,000 clones, about 80% of them singletons, with over 8% in the top ten. The sequencing input was peripheral blood. The receptors here all came from a woman older than 75 with acute or convalescent COVID-19. CDR3s include the opening cysteine and the closing phenylalanine or tryptophan. D genes are given only for firm matches. Rows may omit the clone size; those that give it use once, few, many or a size class.

j_call d_call clone_size v_call cdr3_aa cdr3_nt
TRBJ1-3 TRBD1 - TRBV6-1 CASSEVVLRGTGANTIYF TGTGCCAGCAGTGAAGTAGTGTTAAGGGGGACAGGGGCGAACACCATATATTTT
TRBJ2-7 - - TRBV5-1 CASSLQGSHEQYF TGCGCCAGCAGCTTGCAGGGGTCCCACGAGCAGTACTTC
TRBJ2-2 TRBD2 few TRBV7-8 CASSLGSGGAPGELFF TGTGCCAGCAGCTTAGGAAGCGGGGGGGCCCCCGGGGAGCTGTTTTTT
TRBJ2-6 - - TRBV5-4 CASSFQGSGANVLTF TGTGCCAGCAGCTTCCAGGGATCTGGGGCCAACGTCCTGACTTTC
TRBJ2-3 - - TRBV29-1 CSVDSQGTDTQYF TGCAGCGTTGATAGTCAGGGCACAGATACGCAGTATTTT
TRBJ1-1 - - TRBV6-2/TRBV6-3 CASSPRGGMNTEAFF TGTGCCAGCAGTCCCAGGGGTGGGATGAACACTGAAGCTTTCTTT
TRBJ1-5 - - TRBV18 CASSPMGGVSNQPQHF TGTGCCAGCTCACCTATGGGGGGGGTGAGCAATCAGCCCCAGCATTTT
TRBJ1-5 - - TRBV19 CASSIPRGGAGNQPQHF TGTGCCAGTAGTATACCCCGGGGGGGCGCGGGCAATCAGCCCCAGCATTTT
TRBJ2-3 TRBD2 - TRBV10-1 CASSSGWLRGSTDTQYF TGCGCCAGCAGCAGTGGGTGGCTGCGGGGGTCCACAGATACGCAGTATTTT
TRBJ2-2 - - TRBV7-6 CAGGISSATGELFF TGTGCCGGAGGTATATCAAGCGCAACCGGGGAGCTGTTTTTT
TRBJ1-1 TRBD1 - TRBV7-9 CASIRTGNTEAFF TGTGCCAGCATCAGGACAGGGAACACTGAAGCTTTCTTT
TRBJ1-2 - - TRBV11-2 CASSATGANYGYTF TGTGCCAGCAGCGCCACGGGAGCTAACTATGGCTACACCTTC
TRBJ2-3 TRBD2 - TRBV18 CASSPFGRGRADTQYF TGTGCCAGCTCACCTTTCGGACGGGGGAGGGCAGATACGCAGTATTTT
TRBJ1-2 - once TRBV28 CAIEGAYGYTF TGTGCCATCGAAGGGGCCTATGGCTACACCTTC